This passage covers 27 T cell receptor beta chains from one sample sequenced in a study of blood T cell repertoires in COVID-19. The protocol was immunoSEQ multiplex PCR, while the TCRdb copy is restricted to in-frame clones and leaves out a portion. Seen here are approximately 390,000 clones, around 87% observed once, and the top ten hold under 3%. Sequencing was done on a sample of peripheral blood. Receptors were obtained from a woman aged 55-75 years with COVID-19, enrolled during active disease.

The CDR3 nucleotides are TGTGCCAGTACGGGGGTGGAGCAGTTCTTC. Its translation: CASTGVEQFF. The chain combines TRBV2 with TRBJ2-1, with D possibly matching TRBD2 (6 bases). Germline CDR1 SNHLY, CDR2 FYNNEI. V gave up 9 bases and J gave up 10 bases, with 10 bases separating them. The CDR3 has 10 amino acids.

This clone was detected only a few times. The chain has TRBV9 and TRBJ1-2; maybe TRBD1 (6 bases). This CDR3 is built from 14 residues. With 0 bases removed from V and 4 bases from J, the gap between germline ends came to 10 bases. From germline, CDR1 is SGDLS and CDR2 YYNGEE. CDR3 sequence reads: CASSVGGGAYGYTF. The CDR3 nucleotides are TGTGCCAGCAGCGTAGGAGGGGGTGCCTATGGCTACACCTTC.

This chain joins TRBV7-9 and TRBJ2-7; weak D call: TRBD1 (6 bases). V was clipped by 7 bases and J by 6 bases, with 16 bases between them. CDR1 is SEHNR and CDR2 is FQNEAQ in the germline V gene (reference sequence). CDR3 length equals 13 residues. This CDR3 reads CASKGDTGPEQYF. CDR3 in DNA: TGTGCCAGCAAAGGGGACACCGGTCCCGAGCAGTACTTC.

This chain connects TRBV30 to TRBJ2-1, with D uncertain. This CDR3 region has 15 residues. Trimming stripped 0 bases from V and 0 bases from J, with 9 bases between. The germline V gene encodes CDR1 GTSNPN and CDR2 SVGIG (reference sequence). The CDR3 DNA follows: TGTGCCTGGAGTGTTCAGGCCGTCTCCTACAATGAGCAGTTCTTC. This codes for CAWSVQAVSYNEQFF.

The CDR3 region has the DNA TGTGCCACCGGGGCGGGGACAGGGGTATACAATGAGCAGTTCTTC. Residues: CATGAGTGVYNEQFF. V is TRBV24-1 and J is TRBJ2-1; 10 bases match TRBD1. CDR1 is KGHDR and CDR2 is SFDVKD in the germline V gene. Losses at the gene ends were 9 bases for V and 4 bases for J; bases not matched to a gene: 8. CDR3 length: 15 amino acids.

The J gene is TRBJ2-5, the V gene TRBV18, with 13 bases that match TRBD2. Germline loops: CDR1 KGHSH, CDR2 LQKENI. The trim removed 3 bases at V and 5 bases at J, leaving 0 bases unmatched. This CDR3 contains 14 residues. The CDR3 bases are TGTGCCAGCTCACCGGGACTAGCGGGGGAGACCCAGTACTTC. It codes for CASSPGLAGETQYF.

This rearrangement joins TRBV5-1 to TRBJ2-2, with 7 bases that match TRBD2. This CDR3 is built from 14 residues. After removal of 4 bases from V and 4 bases from J, the junction contained 4 bases not matched to a gene. CDR1 and CDR2 (germline): SGHRS, YFSETQ. CDR3 protein: CASSPTSPTGELFF. For the CDR3, the DNA is TGCGCCAGCAGCCCGACTAGCCCCACCGGGGAGCTGTTTTTT.

J is TRBJ1-5 and V is TRBV4-1; D unclear. The CDR3 sequence is 16 residues long. CDR1 is MGHRA, CDR2 YSYEKL, per germline. Trimming removed 4 bases from V and 0 bases from J, with 13 bases in between. CDR3 loop: CASSPPSGNSNQPQHF. As DNA, the CDR3 is TGCGCCAGCAGCCCCCCCTCCGGGAATAGCAATCAGCCCCAGCATTTT.

This chain connects TRBV7-3 to TRBJ2-7, with TRBD1 matching over 9 bases. The germline V gene has CDR1 SGHTA and CDR2 FQGTGA. This CDR3 is 12 amino acids long. V shed 3 bases, J shed 7 bases, and the junction held 1 base outside the gene matches. The chain's CDR3 is CASSLTGGEQYF. DNA of the CDR3: TGTGCCAGCAGCTTGACAGGGGGAGAGCAGTACTTC.

The V call is TRBV28, the J call TRBJ1-2; TRBD1 aligns across 10 bases. There are 14 residues in the CDR3. The V and J ends lost 7 bases and 8 bases, in that order; junction bases with no gene match: 10. Germline loops: CDR1 MDHEN, CDR2 SYDVKM. The CDR3 bases are TGTGCCAGCAATCACAACGGACAGGGGGACGGCTACACCTTC. Its translation is CASNHNGQGDGYTF.

The chain has TRBV5-1 and TRBJ1-4; no clear D. Germline V gives CDR1 SGHRS, CDR2 YFSETQ. CDR3 length equals 15 residues. V was cut by 0 bases and J by 3 bases, with 9 bases left in between. The CDR3 loop is CASSLAQSPNEKLFF. CDR3 in DNA: TGCGCCAGCAGCTTGGCACAGTCCCCTAATGAAAAACTGTTTTTT.

This rearrangement joins TRBV29-1 to TRBJ2-1, with 9 bases matching TRBD2. Germline trimming cut 6 bases from V and 3 bases from J; bases unmatched to any gene: 6. Germline values: CDR1 SQVTM, CDR2 ANQGSEA. CDR3 size: 14 residues. As DNA, the CDR3 is TGCAGCGTAAGGCGGGGGGGTTTCTACAATGAGCAGTTCTTC. This sequence encodes CSVRRGGFYNEQFF.

The chain recombines TRBV6-5 with TRBJ2-1; D gene ambiguous. The CDR3 is 12 amino acids. The germline V gene encodes CDR1 MNHEY and CDR2 SVGAGI. The ends were cut back, 4 bases at V and 7 bases at J, with 8 bases in the middle. The CDR3 reads CASSSQRNEQFF. CDR3 coding DNA: TGTGCCAGCAGTTCACAGAGAAATGAGCAGTTCTTC.

The V call is TRBV11-2, the J call TRBJ1-1; 7 bases map to TRBD1. After removal of 2 bases from V and 4 bases from J, the junction contained 7 bases not matched to a gene. The CDR3 covers 15 residues. CDR1 and CDR2 (germline): SGHAT, FQNNGV. The CDR3 is CASSLKGAGPTEAFF. The CDR3 nucleotides read TGTGCCAGCAGCTTAAAGGGGGCCGGCCCCACTGAAGCTTTCTTT. Drawing the rest from reference TRBV11-2 and TRBJ1-1, the complete variable domain is EAGVAQSPRYKIIEKRQSVAFWCNPISGHATLYWYQQILGQGPKLLIQFQNNGVVDDSQLPKDRFSAERLKGVDSTLKIQPAKLEDSAVYLCASSLKGAGPTEAFFGQGTRLTVV.

This sequence joins TRBV18 and TRBJ2-3, with 8 bases that match TRBD2. The CDR3 totals 14 residues. J gave up 4 bases and V 3 bases, and 3 bases lay outside the gene matches. Germline values: CDR1 KGHSH, CDR2 LQKENI. CDR3 DNA: TGTGCCAGCTCACCGCTCGGGGGGGCAGATACGCAGTATTTT. Translating it yields CASSPLGGADTQYF. Complete variable domain (other parts from reference TRBV18 and TRBJ2-3): NAGVMQNPRHLVRRRGQEARLRCSPMKGHSHVYWYRQLPEEGLKFMVYLQKENIIDESGMPKERFSAEFPKEGPSILRIQQVVRGDSAAYFCASSPLGGADTQYFGPGTRLTVL.

The CDR3 nucleotides read TGTGCCAGCAGCCGCCCAGGGGCCTATAATGAAAAACTGTTTTTT. Translating gives CASSRPGAYNEKLFF. V and J are TRBV3-1 (or the pseudogene TRBV3-2) and TRBJ1-4; TRBD1 might be the D (6 bases). Germline V gene data show CDR1 as LGHDT and CDR2 as YNNKEL (reference sequence). The V end lost 4 bases, the J end lost 4 bases, and 13 bases lay between the germline ends. CDR3 length equals 15 residues.

The rearrangement links TRBV11-2 to TRBJ2-2, with D possibly matching TRBD2 (6 bases). Looked up from germline, CDR1 is SGHAT and CDR2 is FQNNGV. CDR3 length: 14 amino acids. Deletions cut 1 base from V and 4 bases from J, with 7 bases between. CDR3 residues: CASSLVLATGELFF. DNA of the CDR3: TGTGCCAGCAGCTTAGTACTAGCCACCGGGGAGCTGTTTTTT. The full variable domain, rest sourced from reference TRBV11-2 and TRBJ2-2, is EAGVAQSPRYKIIEKRQSVAFWCNPISGHATLYWYQQILGQGPKLLIQFQNNGVVDDSQLPKDRFSAERLKGVDSTLKIQPAKLEDSAVYLCASSLVLATGELFFGEGSRLTVL.

The rearrangement joins TRBV28 to TRBJ1-2; D gene unclear. The germline V gene has CDR1 MDHEN and CDR2 SYDVKM. This CDR3 region has 15 residues. V shed 3 bases and J shed 8 bases, with 19 bases lying between them. The CDR3 nucleotides are TGTGCCAGCAGTTTGGTTGGGTCGGCCTCGCGGGGCTACACCTTC. It codes for CASSLVGSASRGYTF.

The chain couples TRBV7-8 to TRBJ2-7; tentative D call: TRBD2 (6 bases). The CDR3 is 15 residues long. V shed 5 bases and J shed 4 bases, with 18 bases lying between them. Germline CDR1 reads SGHVS; CDR2 reads FQNEAQ. DNA for the CDR3: TGTGCCAGCAGCGCCAGAGGGGCGGGGAGATACGAGCAGTACTTC. This gives the protein CASSARGAGRYEQYF.

The chain combines TRBV7-9 with TRBJ1-2; TRBD1 aligns across 9 bases. CDR3 length: 15 residues. The trim removed 7 bases at V and 5 bases at J, leaving 11 bases unmatched. Per germline, CDR1 SEHNR and CDR2 FQNEAQ (reference sequence). This CDR3 reads CASTGDREEDYGYTF. The CDR3 nucleotides read TGTGCCAGCACGGGGGACAGGGAGGAAGATTATGGCTACACCTTC.

The chain recombines TRBV11-2 with TRBJ1-4; D is uncertain. V lost 1 base to trimming and J lost 2 bases, with 8 bases between them. In germline, CDR1 is SGHAT, CDR2 FQNNGV. The CDR3 has 15 amino acids. CDR3 loop: CASSLGGGTNEKLFF. CDR3 coding DNA: TGTGCCAGCAGCTTAGGCGGCGGGACTAATGAAAAACTGTTTTTT.

The J gene is TRBJ2-7, the V gene TRBV7-8; 7 nucleotides agree with TRBD1. This CDR3 is 15 amino acids long. The ends lost 5 bases at V and 5 bases at J; junction bases unmatched: 12. In germline, CDR1 is SGHVS, CDR2 FQNEAQ. CDR3 nucleotide sequence: TGTGCCAGCAGCCCGCCCGGGACAGTAAAAAACGAGCAGTACTTC. Amino acid sequence: CASSPPGTVKNEQYF. Full variable domain (outside the CDR3, taken from reference TRBV7-8 and TRBJ2-7): GAGVSQSPRYKVAKRGQDVALRCDPISGHVSLFWYQQALGQGPEFLTYFQNEAQLDKSGLPSDRFFAERPEGSVSTLKIQRTQQEDSAVYLCASSPPGTVKNEQYFGPGTRLTVT.

This chain uses TRBV4-2 with TRBJ1-2; D may be TRBD1 (6 bases). This CDR3 comprises 13 residues. V lost 6 bases, J lost 2 bases, and 10 bases lay in between. Germline CDR1 is LGHNA and CDR2 is YNFKEQ. CDR3 coding DNA: TGTGCCAGCAGGGGGGGGGCAAACTATGGCTACACCTTC. Translation gives CASRGGANYGYTF.

The chain combines TRBV4-1 with TRBJ2-3, with TRBD2 matching over 10 bases. After removal of 2 bases from V and 4 bases from J, the junction contained 3 bases not matched to a gene. The V gene's germline CDR1 is MGHRA and CDR2 YSYEKL. CDR3 length: 15 amino acids. The CDR3 region has the DNA TGCGCCAGCAGCCAACCAGCGGGGGGGTCAGATACGCAGTATTTT. Translated: CASSQPAGGSDTQYF.

The chain is built from TRBV3-1 (or the pseudogene TRBV3-2) and TRBJ1-5; D unclear. V dropped 0 bases and J dropped 6 bases, with 6 bases sitting between them. The CDR3 is 13 residues long. Germline V gene data show CDR1 as LGHDT and CDR2 as YNNKEL (reference sequence). Here the CDR3 DNA reads TGTGCCAGCAGCCAAGACCATAGTCAGCCCCAGCATTTT. Protein: CASSQDHSQPQHF.

This clone was seen only once. The chain recombines TRBV27 with TRBJ1-1, with D perhaps TRBD1 (5 bases). V was cut by 4 bases and J by 3 bases, with 12 bases left in between. Germline loops: CDR1 MNHEY, CDR2 SMNVEV (reference sequence). The CDR3 has 14 amino acids. CDR3 loop: CASSWGGGDTEAFF. The DNA of the CDR3 is TGTGCCAGCAGTTGGGGGGGTGGGGACACTGAAGCTTTCTTT.

CDR3 nucleotide sequence: TGCGCCAGCAGCCCCGTCGACAGGCCCGAATATGGCTACACCTTC. Its translation is CASSPVDRPEYGYTF. V is TRBV5-1 and J is TRBJ1-2; maybe TRBD1 (6 bases). This CDR3 region has 15 residues. V shed 4 bases and J shed 5 bases, with 18 bases lying between them. Per the germline V gene, CDR1 is SGHRS and CDR2 is YFSETQ.